A single sample gave rise to the 18 T cell receptor beta chains below, sequenced in a study of memory CD4+ T cells and cytomegalovirus serostatus (dated by TCRdb to about 2019). A FACSAria II was used to sort memory CD4+ T cells, defined as single viable CD3+CD4+CD8-CD45RO+ cells. Library construction relied on the immunoSEQ multiplex PCR assay. TCRdb provides this immuneACCESS table in a form limited to in-frame rearrangements. Some clones are lacking; in checked studies, under half of them reflect an unresolved V gene, and why the rest are absent is not known. This sample gives about 50,000 clones in total; 82% of them show up just once. Approximately 0.43% of the sample is in the top ten clones. The material sequenced was memory CD4+ T cells from blood. The receptors were sampled from an adult in good health and CMV-seronegative.

The V call is TRBV14, the J call TRBJ1-3; the D is unclear. The germline V gene encodes CDR1 SGHDN and CDR2 FVKESK. V lost 6 bases and J 0 bases, leaving 15 bases between the germline ends. The CDR3 runs 16 residues. The CDR3 spells CASSPPRSYSGNTIYF. In DNA form, the CDR3 reads TGTGCCAGCAGTCCTCCCAGGAGTTACTCTGGAAACACCATATATTTT.

As concerns this clone: Distinct nucleotide sequences in the sample also encode this CDR3. The chain combines TRBV2 with TRBJ2-1, with D maybe TRBD1 (5 bases). Germline CDR1 reads SNHLY; CDR2 reads FYNNEI. Trimming left V 4 bases short and J 3 bases short, with 7 bases between. This CDR3 is 13 amino acids long. DNA for the CDR3: TGTGCCAGCAGTGGGACAAGCTACAATGAGCAGTTCTTC. Translating gives CASSGTSYNEQFF.

The gene calls are TRBV21-1 and TRBJ2-7; TRBD2, as called in the table, went unchecked against the DNA. TRBV21-1 is described as a pseudogene. This CDR3 is 15 amino acids long. In DNA form, the CDR3 reads TGTGCCAGCAGCAAAAACCCCGGGAGCTCCTACGAGCAGTACTTC. As protein: CASSKNPGSSYEQYF.

The chain is built from TRBV5-8 and TRBJ1-6; tentative D call: TRBD1 (6 bases). The CDR3 totals 14 residues. Germline V lookup: CDR1 SGHTS, CDR2 YDEGEE. Trimming cost V 2 bases and J 9 bases, with 12 bases left between them. In DNA form, the CDR3 reads TGTGCCAGCAGCTTCAGGGGCGAGGGTTCACCCCTCCACTTT. Its protein is CASSFRGEGSPLHF.

V and J are TRBV5-6 and TRBJ1-3; D call uncertain. The length of the CDR3 is 15 residues. The V end was cut by 0 bases, the J end by 1 base, with 8 bases between. The V gene's germline CDR1 is SGHDT and CDR2 YYEEEE. The CDR3 DNA reads as TGTGCCAGCAGCTTGGTCGTGCCATCTGGAAACACCATATATTTT. This translates into CASSLVVPSGNTIYF.

This chain joins TRBV28 and TRBJ1-1; D unresolved. Trimming removed 7 bases from V and 6 bases from J, with 18 bases in between. Germline CDR1 reads MDHEN; CDR2 reads SYDVKM. This CDR3 spans 14 amino acids. CDR3 sequence reads: CASIPLGRVPEAFF. DNA for the CDR3: TGTGCCAGCATCCCCCTTGGACGGGTCCCTGAAGCTTTCTTT.

This clone showed up just a few times. This CDR3 reads CASSQGTENEKLFF. The DNA for the CDR3 is TGCGCCAGCAGTCAAGGGACAGAGAATGAAAAACTGTTTTTT. This rearrangement joins TRBV23-1 to TRBJ1-4; 7 bases match TRBD1. TRBV23-1 is flagged as an ORF with uncertain function. V shed 2 bases, J shed 5 bases, and the junction held 2 bases outside the gene matches. There are 14 residues in the CDR3.

The V gene is TRBV6-5, the J gene TRBJ1-1; 8 positions match TRBD1. J was trimmed by 1 base and V by 2 bases; bases with no gene match: 3. The CDR3 runs to 15 residues. Germline V gene lookup returns CDR1 MNHEY and CDR2 SVGAGI. CDR3 DNA: TGTGCCAGCAGTTACCGGGACAGGAAGAACACTGAAGCTTTCTTT. It codes for CASSYRDRKNTEAFF.

The chain combines TRBV25-1 with TRBJ2-5; unclear D gene. Germline V gene lookup returns CDR1 MGHDK and CDR2 SYGVNS. This CDR3 region has 13 residues. Trimming stripped 4 bases from V and 1 base from J, with 7 bases between. In DNA form, the CDR3 reads TGTGCCAGCAGTGGGGGTCTCCAAGAGACCCAGTACTTC. It codes for CASSGGLQETQYF. Variable domain in full (rest from reference TRBV25-1 and TRBJ2-5): EADIYQTPRYLVIGTGKKITLECSQTMGHDKMYWYQQDPGMELHLIHYSYGVNSTEKGDLSSESTVSRIRTEHFPLTLESARPSHTSQYLCASSGGLQETQYFGPGTRLLVL.

The V gene is TRBV4-1, the J gene TRBJ2-7, with unresolved D. This CDR3 spans 13 amino acids. CDR1 is MGHRA, CDR2 YSYEKL, per germline. The V gene lost 1 base and the J gene lost 7 bases, with 11 bases spanning the gap. The CDR3 loop is CASSQAVSREQYF. The CDR3 nucleotides read TGCGCCAGCAGCCAAGCTGTATCTAGGGAGCAGTACTTC.

This rearrangement joins TRBV28 to TRBJ1-2; 7 positions agree with TRBD1. After removal of 6 bases from V and 2 bases from J, the junction contained 6 bases not matched to a gene. The CDR3 sequence is 14 residues long. The germline V gene has CDR1 MDHEN and CDR2 SYDVKM. CDR3 in DNA: TGTGCCAGCAGCATTGGCAGGGGGAACTATGGCTACACCTTC. Protein: CASSIGRGNYGYTF.

This rearrangement joins TRBV18 to TRBJ2-4, with D hard to call. Looked up from germline, CDR1 is KGHSH and CDR2 is LQKENI. The CDR3 covers 14 residues. Trimming cost V 0 bases and J 0 bases, with 3 bases left between them. CDR3 region: CASSPPEAKNIQYF. For the CDR3, the DNA is TGTGCCAGCTCACCACCTGAAGCCAAAAACATTCAGTACTTC.

This clone has more than one count but fewer than ten. The chain links TRBV2 to TRBJ2-1; D not resolved. Germline CDR1 reads SNHLY; CDR2 reads FYNNEI. CDR3 length: 15 residues. V dropped 3 bases and J dropped 0 bases, with 9 bases sitting between them. The CDR3, as DNA: TGTGCCAGCAGTGAGGGTGGGTACTCCTACAATGAGCAGTTCTTC. Protein product: CASSEGGYSYNEQFF. Filled out from reference TRBV2 and TRBJ2-1, the complete variable domain reads EPEVTQTPSHQVTQMGQEVILRCVPISNHLYFYWYRQILGQKVEFLVSFYNNEISEKSEIFDDQFSVERPDGSNFTLKIRSTKLEDSAMYFCASSEGGYSYNEQFFGPGTRLTVL.

This clone was found once. The chain links TRBV28 to TRBJ2-5, with D possibly matching TRBD1 (5 bases). This CDR3 is built from 16 residues. The germline V gene has CDR1 MDHEN and CDR2 SYDVKM. V gave up 2 bases and J gave up 2 bases, with 15 bases separating them. Here the CDR3 DNA reads TGTGCCAGCAGTTTAGCCGGGCAGGGTTTACAAGAGACCCAGTACTTC. Its translation is CASSLAGQGLQETQYF.

The chain is built from TRBV19 and TRBJ2-3; 8 nucleotides align to TRBD1. The length of the CDR3 is 16 residues. V shed 5 bases, J shed 0 bases, and the junction held 7 bases outside the gene matches. Per germline, CDR1 LNHDA and CDR2 SQIVND (reference sequence). The CDR3 reads CASSEPRTGSTDTQYF. In nucleotides, the CDR3 is TGTGCCAGTAGTGAGCCCCGGACAGGGAGCACAGATACGCAGTATTTT.

The count of this clone is one. This sequence joins TRBV7-6 and TRBJ2-1, with a weak D call TRBD2 (6 bases). The CDR3 has 15 amino acids. Germline CDR1 SGHVS, CDR2 FNYEAQ. The V and J ends lost 5 bases and 0 bases respectively, with 11 bases between them. The DNA for the CDR3 is TGTGCCAGCAGCCGCGGGATTAGCTCCTACAATGAGCAGTTCTTC. This sequence encodes CASSRGISSYNEQFF.

The chain employs TRBV19 and TRBJ2-7, with 10 positions matching TRBD1. CDR3 size: 15 residues. After removal of 4 bases from V and 5 bases from J, the junction contained 8 bases not matched to a gene. The germline gives CDR1 LNHDA, CDR2 SQIVND (reference sequence). Written as DNA, the CDR3 is TGTGCCAGTAGTACGGACAGGGGGTACGGGAACGAGCAGTACTTC. Its translation: CASSTDRGYGNEQYF.

This chain connects TRBV29-1 to TRBJ2-7; a possible D gene is TRBD1 (6 bases). The ends were cut back, 7 bases at V and 3 bases at J, with 10 bases in the middle. This CDR3 contains 11 residues. Germline V gene data show CDR1 as SQVTM and CDR2 as ANQGSEA. The DNA of the CDR3 is TGCAGCGCCTCACAGGGCTACGAGCAGTACTTC. Residues: CSASQGYEQYF.